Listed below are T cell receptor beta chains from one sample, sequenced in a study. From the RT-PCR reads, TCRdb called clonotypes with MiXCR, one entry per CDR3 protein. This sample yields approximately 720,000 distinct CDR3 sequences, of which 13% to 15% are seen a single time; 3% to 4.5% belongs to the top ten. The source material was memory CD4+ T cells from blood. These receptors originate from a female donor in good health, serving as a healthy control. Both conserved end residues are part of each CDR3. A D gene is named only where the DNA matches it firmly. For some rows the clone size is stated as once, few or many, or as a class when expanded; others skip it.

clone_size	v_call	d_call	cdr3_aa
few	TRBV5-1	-	CASSPSQGRRNEQFF
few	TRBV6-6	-	CASSTDRERYF
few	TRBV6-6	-	CASSYASSSNQPQHF
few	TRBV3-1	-	CASSQDLTGAMGGYTF
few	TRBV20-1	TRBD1	CSARRDSLYNSPLHF
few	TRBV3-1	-	CASSQDFPVEQFF
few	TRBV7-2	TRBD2	CASSLAGGGAYEQYF
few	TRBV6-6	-	CASSLGLADGYTF
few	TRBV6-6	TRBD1	CASSGGGQGDYGYTF
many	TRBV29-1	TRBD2	CSVESLAGVSYNEQFF
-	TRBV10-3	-	CAISQSGGETQYF
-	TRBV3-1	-	CASSQLGDEQYF
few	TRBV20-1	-	CSARAPPVNEQFF
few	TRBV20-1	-	CSALKGWPNTGELFF
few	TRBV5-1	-	CASSSGRGLAGNTIYF
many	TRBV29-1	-	CSVVASNIQYF
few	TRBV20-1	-	CSVPRLGRGADTIYF
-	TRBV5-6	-	CASSRGQINSPLHF
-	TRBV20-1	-	CSANRVMRKEGYTF
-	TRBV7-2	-	CASSLAPGIRTEAFF
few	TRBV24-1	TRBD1	CATSEWTGDGYTF
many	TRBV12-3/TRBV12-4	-	CASSSGANEKLFF
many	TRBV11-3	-	CASSSDPGEQFF
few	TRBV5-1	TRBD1	CASTGTGQETQYF
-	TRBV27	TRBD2	CASSLRGTSIIQETQYF
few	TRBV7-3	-	CASSSEGLSEAFF
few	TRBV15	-	CATSRDPSYYNEQFF
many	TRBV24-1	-	CATSESSGNTIYF
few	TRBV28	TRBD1	CASSLQLGSRDRVWLSNQPQHF
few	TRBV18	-	CASSPGHQSSYEQYF
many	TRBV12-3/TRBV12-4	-	CASSLGANVLTF
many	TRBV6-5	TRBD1	CASSAPGQGLYTQYF
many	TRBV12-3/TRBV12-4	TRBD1	CASLAIGTGTPQYF
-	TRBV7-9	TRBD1	CASALGLRGTGYCEQYF
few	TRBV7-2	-	CASSLAPRQVVSGYTF